The source of this T cell receptor beta chain is a study of cytomegalovirus exposure and HLA in healthy donors. As concerns this clone: Antigen: not known.

The PCR employed 60 Vbeta primers together with 13 Jbeta primers. Using immunoSEQ multiplex PCR, the repertoire was profiled, and TCRdb retains in-frame clones only, with some absent. The data hold around 180,000 clones, with approximately 80% observed a single time. Study-wide points: Follow-up analysis later connected one missense variant in DCLRE1C with trimming of TCR beta V- and J-genes.

This CDR3 has 17 amino acids. V shed 4 bases, J shed 1 base, and the junction held 10 bases outside the gene matches. The germline V gene encodes CDR1 SGHRS and CDR2 YFSETQ. The gene calls are TRBV5-1 and TRBJ2-2, with 7 bases lining up with TRBD2. The sequenced material came from PBMCs. This TCR was sampled from a woman in her 50s in good health and CMV-seronegative. CDR3 residues: CASSAGWASGNTGELFF. As DNA, the CDR3 is TGCGCCAGCAGCGCTGGATGGGCTAGCGGGAACACCGGGGAGCTGTTTTTT.